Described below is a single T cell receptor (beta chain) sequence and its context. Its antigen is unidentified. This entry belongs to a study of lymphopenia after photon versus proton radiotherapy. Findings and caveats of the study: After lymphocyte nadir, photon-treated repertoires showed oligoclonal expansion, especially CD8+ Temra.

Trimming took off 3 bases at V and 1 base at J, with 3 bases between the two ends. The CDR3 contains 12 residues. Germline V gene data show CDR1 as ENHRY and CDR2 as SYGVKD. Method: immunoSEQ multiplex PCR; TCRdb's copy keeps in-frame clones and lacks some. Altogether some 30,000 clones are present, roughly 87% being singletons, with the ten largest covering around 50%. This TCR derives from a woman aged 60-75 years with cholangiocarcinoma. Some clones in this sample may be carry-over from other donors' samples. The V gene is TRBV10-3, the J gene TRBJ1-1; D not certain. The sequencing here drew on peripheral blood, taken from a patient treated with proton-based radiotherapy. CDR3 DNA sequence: TGTGCCATCAGTGAAAGGAACACTGAAGCTTTCTTT. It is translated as CAISERNTEAFF.